One sample yielded the 24 T cell receptor beta chains listed below, sequenced in a study of beta chain features in type 1 diabetes. Study conclusions and caveats: All four CD4+ subsets of Type 1 diabetes patients contained TCRB CDR3s that were moderately but significantly shorter.

The antigens of these receptors remain unknown. Expressed TCRB transcripts were sequenced after all isolated RNA was converted to cDNA. Assay used: immunoSEQ multiplex PCR; TCRdb lists only in-frame clones, some missing. The table has some 280,000 clones, roughly an eighth seen once. The sequenced sample was naive CD4+ T cells from blood. Every receptor here comes from a man in his thirties or forties with type 1 diabetes.

In its sample, this clone was seen a few times. The chain uses TRBV27 and TRBJ2-7; 13 bases agree with TRBD2. V lost 6 bases to trimming and J lost 4 bases; unmatched junction nucleotides: 6. Germline V gene sequence: CDR1 MNHEY, CDR2 SMNVEV (reference sequence). This CDR3 comprises 15 residues. The DNA of the CDR3 is TGTGCCAGCAGCGAGAGGACTAGCGGGAGTTACGAGCAGTACTTC. Its translation is CASSERTSGSYEQYF.

The chain links TRBV5-1 to TRBJ2-7; D unclear. CDR3 length equals 11 residues. Germline CDR1 SGHRS, CDR2 YFSETQ. The V end lost 3 bases, the J end lost 2 bases, and 3 bases lay between the germline ends. The CDR3 DNA sequence: TGCGCCAGCAGCTCTACCTACGAGCAGTACTTC. Protein sequence: CASSSTYEQYF. Full variable domain (rest looked up from reference TRBV5-1 and TRBJ2-7): KAGVTQTPRYLIKTRGQQVTLSCSPISGHRSVSWYQQTPGQGLQFLFEYFSETQRNKGNFPGRFSGRQFSNSRSEMNVSTLELGDSALYLCASSSTYEQYFGPGTRLTVT.

This clone was counted only a few times. This chain joins TRBV28 and TRBJ1-1; possible D gene TRBD1, 5 bases. Germline values: CDR1 MDHEN, CDR2 SYDVKM. The CDR3 has 14 amino acids. The V end was cut by 5 bases, the J end by 0 bases, with 10 bases between. CDR3 in DNA: TGTGCCAGCAGTGTGACAGCCATGAACACTGAAGCTTTCTTT. Translation gives CASSVTAMNTEAFF.

The chain has TRBV2 and TRBJ2-5, with a possible D match to TRBD1 (5 bases). The CDR3 sequence is 11 residues long. Per the germline V gene, CDR1 is SNHLY and CDR2 is FYNNEI. V was shortened by 6 bases and J by 3 bases, with 5 bases between the two germline ends. The CDR3 spells CASSREETQYF. For the CDR3, the DNA is TGTGCCAGCAGCAGGGAAGAGACCCAGTACTTC. Full variable domain (rest looked up from reference TRBV2 and TRBJ2-5): EPEVTQTPSHQVTQMGQEVILRCVPISNHLYFYWYRQILGQKVEFLVSFYNNEISEKSEIFDDQFSVERPDGSNFTLKIRSTKLEDSAMYFCASSREETQYFGPGTRLLVL.

This chain uses TRBV4-3 with TRBJ1-4, with 9 positions matching TRBD1. This CDR3 has 14 residues. CDR1 is LGHNA, CDR2 YSLEER, per germline. The V gene end was trimmed by 5 bases and the J gene end by 8 bases; junction bases not matched to a gene: 6. In DNA form, the CDR3 reads TGCGCCAGCAGCTCCGGGACAGGGCTCGAAAAACTGTTTTTT. Its protein is CASSSGTGLEKLFF.

The J gene is TRBJ2-3, the V gene TRBV5-4; D is uncertain. V lost 2 bases and J lost 3, with 22 bases in between. Per germline, CDR1 SGHNT and CDR2 YYREEE (reference sequence). This CDR3 has 18 residues. Written as DNA, the CDR3 is TGTGCCAGCAGCTTAAATCTGGAGCCCACCCCCGATACAGATACGCAGTATTTT. Amino acid sequence: CASSLNLEPTPDTDTQYF.

There are a few counts of this clone. The chain recombines TRBV27 with TRBJ2-5, with 9 bases lining up with TRBD2. V dropped 0 bases and J dropped 4; count of bases not matched to a gene: 9. Germline CDR1 reads MNHEY; CDR2 reads SMNVEV (reference sequence). The CDR3 is made up of 17 amino acids. DNA of the CDR3: TGTGCCAGCAGTTTATCGTCGACTAGCGGAGCTGGAGAGACCCAGTACTTC. Translation gives CASSLSSTSGAGETQYF.

This clone was counted between two and nine times. The V call is TRBV28, the J call TRBJ2-1; D is perhaps TRBD2 (5 bases). V was pared by 4 bases and J by 8 bases, with 12 bases between. The CDR3 length is 13 residues. Germline V lookup: CDR1 MDHEN, CDR2 SYDVKM. The DNA for the CDR3 is TGTGCCAGCAGTTGGGGTGGGAGCGATGAGCAGTTCTTC. Amino acid sequence: CASSWGGSDEQFF.

V usage is TRBV6-5 and J usage is TRBJ2-7; D might be TRBD2 (6 bases). The CDR3 contains 12 residues. The V end lost 11 bases, the J end lost 6 bases, and 17 bases lay between the germline ends. Germline V gives CDR1 MNHEY, CDR2 SVGAGI. CDR3: CAVGAGWGEQYF. CDR3 nucleotide sequence: TGTGCCGTTGGGGCGGGGTGGGGCGAGCAGTACTTC.

J is TRBJ2-5 and V is TRBV21-1; TRBD1, the D gene given by the table, was not confirmed from the DNA. TRBV21-1 is annotated as a pseudogene. There are 15 residues in the CDR3. This chain's CDR3 is CASSKAKGQGETQYF. The CDR3 DNA sequence: TGTGCCAGCAGCAAAGCGAAGGGGCAGGGGGAGACCCAGTACTTC.

This clone was seen more than once but under ten times. V is TRBV7-3 and J is TRBJ2-3, with D possibly being TRBD2 (5 bases). Germline values: CDR1 SGHTA, CDR2 FQGTGA. Trimming cost V 2 bases and J 1 base, with 10 bases left between them. The CDR3 length is 15 residues. The CDR3 protein is CASSLSAGGTDTQYF. DNA for the CDR3: TGTGCCAGCAGCTTATCAGCCGGGGGCACAGATACGCAGTATTTT.

V gene TRBV7-9 combines with J gene TRBJ1-2, with a weak D call TRBD1 (6 bases). The CDR3 is made up of 12 amino acids. Trimming cost V 7 bases and J 3 bases, with 9 bases left between them. The germline CDR1 and CDR2 sequences are SEHNR and FQNEAQ (reference sequence). CDR3 sequence: CASTEGDYGYTF. The CDR3 DNA is TGTGCCAGCACCGAGGGGGACTATGGCTACACCTTC.

The J gene is TRBJ1-1, the V gene TRBV7-9, with 7 bases lining up with TRBD1. Germline V gives CDR1 SEHNR, CDR2 FQNEAQ (reference sequence). The CDR3 runs 14 residues. J lost 1 base, V lost 6 bases, and 5 bases had no gene match. The CDR3 region is CASRPRTGNTEAFF. The CDR3 nucleotides read TGTGCCAGCAGACCCCGGACAGGGAACACTGAAGCTTTCTTT.

A single count supports this clone. The rearrangement joins TRBV27 to TRBJ2-7, with 7 bases that match TRBD1. The CDR3 consists of 15 residues. V shed 9 bases and J 1 base; nucleotides not matched to a gene: 12. Germline V gene lookup returns CDR1 MNHEY and CDR2 SMNVEV (reference sequence). CDR3 coding DNA: TGTGCCAGTTTCCATACTCCGGGACAGTCCTACGAGCAGTACTTC. It encodes CASFHTPGQSYEQYF.

This clone was seen more than once but under ten times. The CDR3 nucleotides are TGTGCCAGCAGACCACGGCCCCAGGGCACAGATACGCAGTATTTT. Amino acid sequence: CASRPRPQGTDTQYF. The rearrangement uses TRBV6-5 and TRBJ2-3, with D hard to call. This CDR3 spans 15 amino acids. Trimming left V 6 bases short and J 1 base short, with 14 bases between. Germline lookup yields CDR1 MNHEY and CDR2 SVGAGI.

This clone was detected only a few times. The chain recombines TRBV18 with TRBJ1-1; TRBD1 agrees at 11 bases. V lost 6 bases and J lost 3; bases outside the gene matches: 3. The V gene's germline CDR1 is KGHSH and CDR2 LQKENI. This CDR3 has 14 residues. Written as DNA, the CDR3 is TGTGCCAGCTCGCGGGACAGGGGGGACACTGAAGCTTTCTTT. Amino acids: CASSRDRGDTEAFF.

The rearrangement uses TRBV28 and TRBJ2-1; a possible D gene is TRBD2 (7 bases). Germline V gives CDR1 MDHEN, CDR2 SYDVKM. V was pared by 8 bases and J by 8 bases, with 10 bases between. The CDR3 has 11 amino acids. The CDR3 is CASRGAYEQFF. The CDR3 DNA sequence: TGTGCCAGCCGGGGGGCCTATGAGCAGTTCTTC.

This clone has a handful of counts. This chain joins TRBV5-1 and TRBJ2-5, with a tentative D call TRBD1 (5 bases). CDR3 length: 13 residues. The germline gives CDR1 SGHRS, CDR2 YFSETQ. Trimming pared 4 bases from V and 5 bases from J, leaving 12 bases between. The CDR3, as DNA: TGCGCCAGCAGCCTTGACAGCTGGGAGACCCAGTACTTC. Protein product: CASSLDSWETQYF. The full variable domain, its missing parts supplied by reference TRBV5-1 and TRBJ2-5, is KAGVTQTPRYLIKTRGQQVTLSCSPISGHRSVSWYQQTPGQGLQFLFEYFSETQRNKGNFPGRFSGRQFSNSRSEMNVSTLELGDSALYLCASSLDSWETQYFGPGTRLLVL.

The J gene is TRBJ1-2, the V gene TRBV7-9; 8 nucleotides line up with TRBD1. The CDR3 extends over 13 amino acids. J gave up 8 bases and V 3 bases, and 5 bases lay outside the gene matches. Germline V gene sequence: CDR1 SEHNR, CDR2 FQNEAQ (reference sequence). CDR3 protein: CASSFGQGSGYTF. The CDR3 DNA reads TGTGCCAGCAGCTTCGGACAGGGCTCGGGCTACACCTTC.

This clone appeared a few times. J is TRBJ2-1 and V is TRBV29-1; 9 bases align to TRBD2. Germline values: CDR1 SQVTM, CDR2 ANQGSEA. This CDR3 region has 12 residues. The V gene end was trimmed by 5 bases and the J gene end by 4 bases; junction bases not matched to a gene: 0. The CDR3 loop reads CSVTSGYNEQFF. The CDR3 coding sequence is TGCAGCGTTACTAGCGGGTACAATGAGCAGTTCTTC.

CDR3 coding DNA: TGTGCCAGCAGGAGGATAAGACAGGGATGGACTAATGAAAAACTGTTTTTT. It yields the protein CASRRIRQGWTNEKLFF. The chain carries TRBV28 and TRBJ1-4; 7 nucleotides line up with TRBD1. This CDR3 contains 17 residues. V lost 6 bases, J lost 2 bases, and 12 bases stayed unmatched. CDR1 and CDR2 (germline): MDHEN, SYDVKM. Full variable domain (remainder filled in from reference TRBV28 and TRBJ1-4): DVKVTQSSRYLVKRTGEKVFLECVQDMDHENMFWYRQDPGLGLRLIYFSYDVKMKEKGDIPEGYSVSREKKERFSLILESASTNQTSMYLCASRRIRQGWTNEKLFFGSGTQLSVL.

This clone came up a few times. The chain employs TRBV10-3 and TRBJ2-1; 8 bases fit TRBD1. The V and J ends lost 7 bases and 5 bases, in that order; junction bases with no gene match: 4. Germline assignment: CDR1 ENHRY and CDR2 SYGVKD. CDR3 length equals 13 residues. CDR3 amino acids: CAITGGDHNEQFF. CDR3 sequence (DNA): TGTGCCATCACAGGGGGCGATCACAATGAGCAGTTCTTC.

This clone was picked up a small number of times. J is TRBJ2-3 and V is TRBV28; D possibly corresponds to TRBD2 (5 bases). In germline, CDR1 is MDHEN, CDR2 SYDVKM. The CDR3 covers 15 residues. V was pared by 3 bases and J by 0 bases, with 10 bases between. The chain's CDR3 is CASSFFGGSTDTQYF. DNA for the CDR3: TGTGCCAGCAGTTTCTTTGGCGGGAGCACAGATACGCAGTATTTT.

This clone appeared a few times. The V call is TRBV2, the J call TRBJ2-7, with TRBD1 identical over 8 bases. The CDR3 has 14 residues. Germline trimming cut 4 bases from V and 3 bases from J; bases unmatched to any gene: 5. Germline V CDR1 and CDR2: SNHLY, FYNNEI. The CDR3 loop is CASSAMDRDYEQYF. In nucleotides, the CDR3 is TGTGCCAGCAGTGCGATGGACAGGGACTACGAGCAGTACTTC.